This T cell receptor (beta chain) was captured by sequencing in a study of OX40 agonist ivuxolimab in advanced cancers. Study details: The patients received agonistic anti-OX40 (CD134) antibody ivuxolimab. Three individuals attained partial responses, comprising one hepatocellular carcinoma case and two cutaneous melanoma cases.

Sequencing used immunoSEQ multiplex PCR; TCRdb keeps in-frame clones, though not all of them. The table lists roughly 58,000 clones, around 88% of them singletons, with 0.76% in the top ten. Regarding this clone: Its specificity is unknown.

General study points: In the 0.1 to 3.0 mg/kg range, CD4+ and CD8+ blood T cells had expanded clonally by week 6.

Germline V CDR1 and CDR2: SGHDT, YYEEEE. The CDR3 has 17 amino acids. Trimming cost V 5 bases and J 3 bases; bases outside gene matches: 12. The clonotype comes from an adult with an advanced solid tumor such as melanoma, head and neck, liver or kidney cancer. The rearrangement uses TRBV5-6 and TRBJ2-7; 12 bases are a match to TRBD1. The source material was CD4+ or CD8+ T cells sorted from blood, sampled in a trial of the OX40 agonist ivuxolimab. CDR3 amino acids: CASSPPGGTGGIYEQYF. In nucleotides, the CDR3 is TGTGCCAGCAGTCCGCCGGGAGGGACAGGGGGCATCTACGAGCAGTACTTC.